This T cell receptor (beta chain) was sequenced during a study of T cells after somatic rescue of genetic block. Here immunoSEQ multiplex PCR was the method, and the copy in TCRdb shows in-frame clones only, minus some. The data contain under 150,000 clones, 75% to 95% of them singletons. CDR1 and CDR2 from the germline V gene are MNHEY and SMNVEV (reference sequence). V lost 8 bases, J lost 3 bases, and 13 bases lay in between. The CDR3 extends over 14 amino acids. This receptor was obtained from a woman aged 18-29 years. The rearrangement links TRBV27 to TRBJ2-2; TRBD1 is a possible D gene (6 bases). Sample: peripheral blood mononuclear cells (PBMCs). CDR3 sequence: CASQPGQDTGELFF. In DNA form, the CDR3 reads TGTGCCAGCCAGCCGGGACAAGACACCGGGGAGCTGTTTTTT.